What follows is one T cell receptor (beta chain) and its context. A much bigger clone sits one base away, suggesting this may be a read error. TCRdb recomputed calls from the 5' RACE reads with MiXCR, one row per CDR3 protein. The sample lists some 150,000 distinct CDR3 sequences; about an eighth were seen once. The data stem from a study of CD8 T cells in ankylosing spondylitis. This CDR3 is built from 14 residues. Germline V gene sequence: CDR1 SGHRS, CDR2 YFSETQ. Sequencing was performed on blood, either unsorted or a sorted T cell fraction (not recorded which). The sequence was collected from a female donor with ankylosing spondylitis or in good health (not recorded which). The chain carries TRBV5-1 and TRBJ2-7, with D perhaps being TRBD1 or TRBD2 (5 bases each). The DNA end lines up better with TRBJ2-1; the J call may be wrong. In nucleotides, the CDR3 is TGCGCCAGCAGCTTGTTCGGGCCGGGACGTGAGCAGTTCTTC. Amino acid sequence: CASSLFGPGREQFF.